The 6 T cell receptor beta chains below were found in one sample sequenced in a study of CD8 T cells in Susac syndrome. With random hexamers, roughly 0.45 to 1 ug RNA was reverse transcribed. Each CDR3 protein gets one entry after TCRdb re-called the immunoSEQ multiplex PCR reads with MiXCR. The sample records about 150,000 distinct CDR3 sequences, roughly 94% being singletons. Material for sequencing was CD8+ T cells from PBMCs. The receptors here all came from a human donor with multiple sclerosis.

The chain links TRBV6-2 or TRBV6-3 to TRBJ2-1, with D perhaps matching TRBD1 (5 bases). Germline CDR1 and CDR2: MNHEY and SVGEGT. CDR3 length: 16 residues. Trimming removed 2 bases at V and 0 bases at J, with 11 bases between. CDR3 protein: CASSYGGAYSYNEQFF. The CDR3 coding sequence is TGTGCCAGCAGTTACGGTGGGGCATACTCCTACAATGAGCAGTTCTTC.

The chain employs TRBV7-2 and TRBJ2-1, with 14 bases matching TRBD2. The germline V gene encodes CDR1 SGHTA and CDR2 FQGNSA. This CDR3 comprises 16 residues. V gave up 4 bases and J gave up 6 bases; unmatched junction bases: 5. The CDR3 DNA reads as TGTGCCAGCAGCTGGGACGGGACTAGCGGGGGCAATGAGCAGTTCTTC. Amino acid sequence: CASSWDGTSGGNEQFF.

The chain is built from TRBV30 and TRBJ2-1; possible D gene TRBD1, 6 bases. The length of the CDR3 is 15 residues. Germline loops: CDR1 GTSNPN, CDR2 SVGIG (reference sequence). V dropped 5 bases and J dropped 4 bases, with 18 bases sitting between them. The CDR3 bases are TGTGCCTGGGATCTAGGGCAGGGGAGTTACAATGAGCAGTTCTTC. It encodes CAWDLGQGSYNEQFF.

The chain uses TRBV20-1 and TRBJ2-7; unclear D gene. V was cut by 3 bases and J by 2 bases, with 14 bases left in between. This CDR3 is 14 amino acids long. Germline lookup yields CDR1 DFQATT and CDR2 SNEGSKA (reference sequence). The CDR3 DNA reads as TGCAGTGCTAGCGATAGGACGGTAGCCTACGAGCAGTACTTC. It codes for CSASDRTVAYEQYF.

This chain uses TRBV30 with TRBJ1-2; 10 bases line up with TRBD1. V was clipped by 7 bases and J by 7 bases; unmatched bases: 6. This CDR3 is built from 12 residues. The germline V gene has CDR1 GTSNPN and CDR2 SVGIG (reference sequence). CDR3 DNA sequence: TGTGCCTCCTTGGGACAGGGGTCTGGCTACACCTTC. Amino acid sequence: CASLGQGSGYTF. Combining the CDR3 with reference TRBV30 and TRBJ1-2 gives the whole variable domain SQTIHQWPATLVQPVGSPLSLECTVEGTSNPNLYWYRQAAGRGLQLLFYSVGIGQISSEVPQNLSASRPQDRQFILSSKKLLLSDSGFYLCASLGQGSGYTFGSGTRLTVV.

V usage is TRBV7-9 and J usage is TRBJ2-3; 9 nucleotides match TRBD1. CDR1 and CDR2 (germline): SEHNR, FQNEAQ (reference sequence). The CDR3 sequence is 15 residues long. J gave up 5 bases and V 5 bases, and 8 bases lay outside the gene matches. CDR3 DNA: TGTGCCAGCAGCCGAGACAGGGGGTCGGGAGATACGCAGTATTTT. Residues: CASSRDRGSGDTQYF.